This is a list of T cell receptor beta chains from one sample in a study of blood T cell repertoires in COVID-19. This table comes from immunoSEQ multiplex PCR, and its TCRdb copy is limited to in-frame clones, with some not included. The repertoire consists of some 150,000 clones, with more than 75% occurring once and the leading ten covering 2% to 3%. The sequenced sample consisted of peripheral blood. Receptor source: a middle-aged man with active COVID-19. Both conserved end residues are part of each CDR3. The D gene is left open where the match is weak. Clone size is shown for a subset of rows, as once, few, many or a class of expanded clone.

TRBD2	TRBV5-4	TRBJ2-7	-	TGTGCCAGCAGCTTGGGGACTAGCGGGGTTTACGAGCAGTACTTC	CASSLGTSGVYEQYF
-	TRBV10-3	TRBJ2-5	-	TGTGCCATCAGCAAACAGACAGGCGCCGGGACCCAGTACTTC	CAISKQTGAGTQYF
-	TRBV7-8	TRBJ1-4	once	TGTGCCAGCAGCTTCTGGGGGGATGAAAAACTGTTTTTT	CASSFWGDEKLFF
TRBD1	TRBV28	TRBJ1-1	once	TGTGCCGGGGCCAGGGGGCGAGGCATGAACACTGAAGCTTTCTTT	CAGARGRGMNTEAFF
-	TRBV5-4	TRBJ2-3	once	TGTGCCAGCAGCTTGGAAGGGGGGGGCAGCACAGATACGCAGTATTTT	CASSLEGGGSTDTQYF
TRBD1	TRBV27	TRBJ1-2	-	TGTGCCAGCTTTGGACAGGGTAGGGGCTACACCTTC	CASFGQGRGYTF
-	TRBV9	TRBJ1-4	few	TGTGCCAGCAGCGTAGGAGGGCCCAATGAAAAACTGTTTTTT	CASSVGGPNEKLFF
TRBD1	TRBV29-1	TRBJ2-1	once	TGCAGCGTCAGGACAGGGAACTACAATGAGCAGTTCTTC	CSVRTGNYNEQFF
TRBD1	TRBV24-1	TRBJ1-5	-	TGTGCCACCAGTGACGCCCTCGGGACAGGGAAGTGGAGCAATCAGCCCCAGCATTTT	CATSDALGTGKWSNQPQHF
-	TRBV10-3	TRBJ2-2	-	TGTGCCATCAGGTCCAACGGGGGTCCCGGGGAGCTGTTTTTT	CAIRSNGGPGELFF
-	TRBV5-1	TRBJ1-2	-	TGCGCCAGCAGCTTGGGCGCCAACTATGGCTACACCTTC	CASSLGANYGYTF
-	TRBV6-5	TRBJ1-1	once	TGTGCCAGCAGTTACGGAGAGAACACTGAAGCTTTCTTT	CASSYGENTEAFF
-	TRBV7-9	TRBJ2-3	-	TGTGCCAGCAGCCCGACACCTAGCACAGATACGCAGTATTTT	CASSPTPSTDTQYF
-	TRBV5-1	TRBJ2-5	-	TGCGCCAGCAGCTTGGCCTCGAGGTCCGAGACCCAGTACTTC	CASSLASRSETQYF
TRBD2	TRBV9	TRBJ2-1	-	TGTGCCAGCAGCGCCGGGACTAGCGGGGGTAAGGGAGCGGTGGACAATGAGCAGTTCTTC	CASSAGTSGGKGAVDNEQFF
TRBD1	TRBV18	TRBJ2-1	-	TGTGCCAGCTCAGCCAGACAGGGGGCGACTTACAATGAGCAGTTCTTC	CASSARQGATYNEQFF
TRBD2	TRBV5-1	TRBJ2-2	-	TGCGCCAGCAGCTTGGGGCTAGCGGGGACCAAACCGAACACCGGGGAGCTGTTTTTT	CASSLGLAGTKPNTGELFF
-	TRBV2	TRBJ2-3	once	TGTGCCAGCAGCCCCCTGAGTTTCTTGTACGATACGCAGTATTTT	CASSPLSFLYDTQYF
-	TRBV19	TRBJ1-1	-	TGTGCCAGTACCCCTCGGGGGAAATCTGAAGCTTTCTTT	CASTPRGKSEAFF
-	TRBV30	TRBJ2-5	-	TGTGCCGGCTCTAGGATCCCTGGAGAGACCCAGTACTTC	CAGSRIPGETQYF
TRBD2	TRBV5-1	TRBJ2-1	-	TGCGCCAGCAGCCTGGGACTAGCGCGCTACAATGAGCAGTTCTTC	CASSLGLARYNEQFF
-	TRBV7-9	TRBJ2-3	-	TGTGCCAGCAAAGGGGCCTTGGGGGGGCCGTGGGATACGCAGTATTTT	CASKGALGGPWDTQYF
-	TRBV7-3	TRBJ2-5	-	TGTGCCAGCAGCTTTTGGCCACAAGAGACCCAGTACTTC	CASSFWPQETQYF
-	TRBV5-6	TRBJ1-5	-	TGTGCCAGCAGCGTATCACAGGGTTGGGGACAGCCCCAGCATTTT	CASSVSQGWGQPQHF
TRBD2	TRBV7-6	TRBJ2-2	-	TGTGCCAGCAGCTCGAAATCGACTAGCGGGGCTCCCGGGGAGCTGTTTTTT	CASSSKSTSGAPGELFF
TRBD1	TRBV4-2	TRBJ1-2	few	TGTGCCAGCAGCGAGTATTGGGACAGGGGAGATGGCTACACCTTC	CASSEYWDRGDGYTF
-	TRBV18	TRBJ2-1	-	TGTGCCAGCTCACCCCGGGAAGGCCTCTCCTACAATGAGCAGTTCTTC	CASSPREGLSYNEQFF
TRBD1	TRBV12-5	TRBJ1-3	-	TGTGCTAGTGGTTTGGGACAGGGGGGAAACACCATATATTTT	CASGLGQGGNTIYF
TRBD1	TRBV19	TRBJ1-1	-	TGTGCCAGTAGTATAGATACGGCAGGGGGTTGGACTGAAGCTTTCTTT	CASSIDTAGGWTEAFF
TRBD1	TRBV29-1	TRBJ1-1	many	TGCAGCGTAGCCTTGGGACAGGGTGTGCTGAACACTGAAGCTTTCTTT	CSVALGQGVLNTEAFF
-	TRBV6-1	TRBJ1-5	-	TGTGCCAGCAGTGAACGCAGATCTAATCAGCCCCAGCATTTT	CASSERRSNQPQHF
-	TRBV4-3	TRBJ1-6	once	TGCGCCAGCAGCGATTCTGGCGGGGCCCGCGGGGGATCCCTCCACTTT	CASSDSGGARGGSLHF
-	TRBV30	TRBJ1-5	few	TGTGCCTCCCCACGGGGGGAGCATGGACAGCCCCAGCATTTT	CASPRGEHGQPQHF
TRBD1	TRBV15	TRBJ1-5	-	TGTGCCACCAGCAGATCAATAGGGGGCGTTCAGCCCCAGCATTTT	CATSRSIGGVQPQHF
TRBD1	TRBV4-2	TRBJ2-7	-	TGTGCCAGCAGCAACGACAGGGGAGTAACTTACGAGCAGTACTTC	CASSNDRGVTYEQYF
TRBD2	TRBV7-8	TRBJ2-7	-	TGTGCCAGCAGCTTCTTTATGACTAGCGCTCTCGAGCAGTACTTC	CASSFFMTSALEQYF
-	TRBV6-5	TRBJ2-1	-	TGTGCCATCAGGTCGGTAACAGGCAGTGAGCAGTTCTTC	CAIRSVTGSEQFF
-	TRBV5-6	TRBJ2-5	-	TGTGCCAGCAGCGTAGCAGGGTACCTCCGAGAGACCCAGTACTTC	CASSVAGYLRETQYF
-	TRBV2	TRBJ1-1	-	TGTGCCAGCAACTCCCCCCCCTTGGGCGTCCCTGAAGCTTTCTTT	CASNSPPLGVPEAFF
TRBD2	TRBV5-1	TRBJ2-1	-	TGCGCCAGCAGCTTGGATTCTAGCGGGGGGGCCCATGAGCAGTTCTTC	CASSLDSSGGAHEQFF
TRBD2	TRBV7-9	TRBJ2-3	-	TGTGCCAGCAGCTCCGATAGCGGGGGGGCGGAAGATACGCAGTATTTT	CASSSDSGGAEDTQYF
-	TRBV6-6	TRBJ1-6	few	TGTGCCAGCAGCCGAGGGGGGAGCTCCTATAATTCACCCCTCCACTTT	CASSRGGSSYNSPLHF
-	TRBV6-5	TRBJ1-2	-	TGTGCCAGCAGACCCGGACAGAGCTATGGCTACACCTTC	CASRPGQSYGYTF
TRBD1	TRBV6-1	TRBJ2-7	-	TGTGCCAGCAGTGAACAGGGGGCTGAGCAGTACTTC	CASSEQGAEQYF
TRBD1	TRBV9	TRBJ2-4	-	TGTGCCAGCAGCGAGACAGGGGTCGGGGGCATTCAGTACTTC	CASSETGVGGIQYF
TRBD1	TRBV6-5	TRBJ2-7	-	TGTGCCAGCAGTCCCCTAGACAGGGAAGGTATCGAGCAGTACTTC	CASSPLDREGIEQYF
-	TRBV30	TRBJ1-1	-	TGTGCCTGGAGTGTACTAATGAACACTGAAGCTTTCTTT	CAWSVLMNTEAFF
TRBD1	TRBV19	TRBJ1-1	once	TGTGCCAGTAGGCCCACAGGGGGCACTGAAGCTTTCTTT	CASRPTGGTEAFF
TRBD1	TRBV2	TRBJ1-2	-	TGTGCCAGCAGTCCAATTAAAACGACAGGGCTGGGCGGCTACACCTTC	CASSPIKTTGLGGYTF
-	TRBV19	TRBJ2-5	-	TGTGCCAGTAGTATTGGAGGAGATGGGGAGACCCAGTACTTC	CASSIGGDGETQYF
-	TRBV20-1	TRBJ2-2	-	TGCAGTGCTAGCTCCGCCGGGGAGCTGTTTTTT	CSASSAGELFF
TRBD1	TRBV19	TRBJ1-1	-	TGTGCCAGTAGGGACAGGTTCACTGAAGCTTTCTTT	CASRDRFTEAFF
-	TRBV7-2	TRBJ2-5	-	TGTGCCAGCAGCTTAGGAAGAGGGCTTAGGAAGGAGACCCAGTACTTC	CASSLGRGLRKETQYF
-	TRBV18	TRBJ1-1	-	TGTGCCAGCTCACCACAATATTCGGGCACTGAAGCTTTCTTT	CASSPQYSGTEAFF
-	TRBV4-1	TRBJ2-2	-	TGCGCCAGCAGCCGCGTCGAGGGCGCGGTCGGGGAGCTGTTTTTT	CASSRVEGAVGELFF
TRBD1	TRBV6-5	TRBJ2-3	-	TGTGCCAGCAGCCAGGGGACAGGCACAGATACGCAGTATTTT	CASSQGTGTDTQYF
-	TRBV4-2	TRBJ1-2	-	TGTGCCAGCAGCCTTATGTACACGGGAAACTATGGCTACACCTTC	CASSLMYTGNYGYTF